This TCR beta chain appears in the sequencing data of a study of blood T cell repertoires in COVID-19. Whole-study context: Italy, Spain and the United States were the sources of the convalescent and acute COVID-19 samples. PBMCs, B-cell-depleted T cells, or T cells provided the cDNA or gDNA that made up the material.

Authors' processing steps: Reference gene primer amplification yielded estimated nucleated cell counts. Method: immunoSEQ multiplex PCR; TCRdb's copy keeps in-frame clones and lacks some. D and trimming come from the DNA, and the V and J calls and clone size come from that table. The table includes a few hundred thousand clones, 75% to 90% detected once. CDR3 length: 14 residues. Germline lookup yields CDR1 SGHAT and CDR2 FQNNGV. Trimming took 0 bases from V and 10 from J, leaving 15 bases between them. The specimen sequenced was peripheral blood. This receptor was taken from a middle-aged woman who had recovered from COVID-19. The chain combines TRBV11-2 with TRBJ1-1, with unresolved D. The DNA for the CDR3 is TGTGCCAGCAGCTTAGATCTAGGTGACCTTGGAGCTTTCTTT. The encoded protein is CASSLDLGDLGAFF.